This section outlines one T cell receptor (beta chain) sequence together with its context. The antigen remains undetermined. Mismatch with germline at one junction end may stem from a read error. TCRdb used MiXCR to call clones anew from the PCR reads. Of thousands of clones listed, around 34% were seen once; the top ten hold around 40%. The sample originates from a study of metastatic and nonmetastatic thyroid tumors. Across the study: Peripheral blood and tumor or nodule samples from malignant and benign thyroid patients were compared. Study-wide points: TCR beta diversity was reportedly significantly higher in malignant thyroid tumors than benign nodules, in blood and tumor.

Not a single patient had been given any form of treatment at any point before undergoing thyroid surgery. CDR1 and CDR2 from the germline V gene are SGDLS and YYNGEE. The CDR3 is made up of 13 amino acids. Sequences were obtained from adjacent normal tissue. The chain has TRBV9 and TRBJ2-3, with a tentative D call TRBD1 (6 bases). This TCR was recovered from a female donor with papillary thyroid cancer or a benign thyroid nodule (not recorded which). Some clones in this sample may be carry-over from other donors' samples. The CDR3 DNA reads TGTGCCAGCTCAAAGGGGGACCCCGATAGGCAGTATTTT. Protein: CASSKGDPDRQYF.